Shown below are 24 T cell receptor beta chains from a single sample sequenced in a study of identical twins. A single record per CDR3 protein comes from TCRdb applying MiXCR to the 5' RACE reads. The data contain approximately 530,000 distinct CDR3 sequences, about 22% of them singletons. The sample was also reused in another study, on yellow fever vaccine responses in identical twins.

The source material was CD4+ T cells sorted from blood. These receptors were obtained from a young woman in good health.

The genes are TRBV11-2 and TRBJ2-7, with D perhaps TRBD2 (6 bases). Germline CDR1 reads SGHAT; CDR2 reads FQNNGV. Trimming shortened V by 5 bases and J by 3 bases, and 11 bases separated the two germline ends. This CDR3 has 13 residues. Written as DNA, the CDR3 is TGTGCCAGCAGCCTTGGGACTCACTACGAGCAGTACTTC. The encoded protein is CASSLGTHYEQYF.

This CDR3 reads CASSPPVALSYNEQFF. The CDR3 nucleotides are TGTGCCAGCAGCCCCCCCGTGGCTTTATCCTACAATGAGCAGTTCTTC. This chain uses TRBV5-6 with TRBJ2-1; D unresolved. V shed 4 bases and J shed 1 base, with 15 bases lying between them. The CDR3 runs 16 residues. The germline V gene has CDR1 SGHDT and CDR2 YYEEEE.

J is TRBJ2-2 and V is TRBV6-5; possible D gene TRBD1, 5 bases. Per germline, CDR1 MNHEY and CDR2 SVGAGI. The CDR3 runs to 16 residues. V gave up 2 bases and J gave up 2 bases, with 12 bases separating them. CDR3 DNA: TGTGCCAGCAGTTACGAACTCAGGGTCAACACCGGGGAGCTGTTTTTT. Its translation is CASSYELRVNTGELFF.

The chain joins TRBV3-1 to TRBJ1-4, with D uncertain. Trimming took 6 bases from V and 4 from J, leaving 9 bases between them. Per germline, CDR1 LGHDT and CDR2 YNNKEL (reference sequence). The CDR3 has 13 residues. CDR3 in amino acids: CASRSGSNEKLFF. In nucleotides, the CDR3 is TGTGCCAGCAGATCAGGTAGTAATGAAAAACTGTTTTTT.

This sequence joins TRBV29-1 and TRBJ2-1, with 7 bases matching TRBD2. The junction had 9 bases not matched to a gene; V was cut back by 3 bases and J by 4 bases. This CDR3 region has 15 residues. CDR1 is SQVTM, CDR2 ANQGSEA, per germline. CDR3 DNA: TGCAGCGTTGATTTGGGCGGGAGACTGTACAATGAGCAGTTCTTC. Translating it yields CSVDLGGRLYNEQFF.

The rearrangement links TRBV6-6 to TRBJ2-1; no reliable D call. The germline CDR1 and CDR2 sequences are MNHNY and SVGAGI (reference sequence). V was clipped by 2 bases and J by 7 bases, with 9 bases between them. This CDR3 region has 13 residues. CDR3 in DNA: TGTGCCAGCAGTTACGCTAAGGAGAATGAGCAGTTCTTC. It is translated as CASSYAKENEQFF.

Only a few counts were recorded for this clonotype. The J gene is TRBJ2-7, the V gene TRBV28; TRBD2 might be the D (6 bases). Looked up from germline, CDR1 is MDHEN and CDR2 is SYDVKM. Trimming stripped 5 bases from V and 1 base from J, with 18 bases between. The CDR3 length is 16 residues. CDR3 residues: CASSTTGLLFSYEQYF. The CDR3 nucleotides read TGTGCCAGCAGTACCACGGGACTCCTATTTTCCTACGAGCAGTACTTC.

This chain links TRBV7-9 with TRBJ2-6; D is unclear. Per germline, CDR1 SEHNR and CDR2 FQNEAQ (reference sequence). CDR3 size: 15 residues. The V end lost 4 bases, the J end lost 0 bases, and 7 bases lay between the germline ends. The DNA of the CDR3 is TGTGCCAGCAGCTCACTGAACTCTGGGGCCAACGTCCTGACTTTC. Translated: CASSSLNSGANVLTF.

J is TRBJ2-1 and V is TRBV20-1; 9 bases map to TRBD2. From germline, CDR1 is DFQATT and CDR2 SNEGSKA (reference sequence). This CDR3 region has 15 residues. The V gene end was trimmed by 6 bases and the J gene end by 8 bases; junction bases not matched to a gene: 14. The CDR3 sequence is CSATGNSGSIDEQFF. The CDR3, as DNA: TGCAGTGCAACGGGGAATAGCGGGAGTATCGATGAGCAGTTCTTC.

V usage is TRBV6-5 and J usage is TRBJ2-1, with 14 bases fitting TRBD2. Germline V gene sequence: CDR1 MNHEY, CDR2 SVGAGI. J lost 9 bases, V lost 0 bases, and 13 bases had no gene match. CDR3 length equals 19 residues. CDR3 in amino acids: CASSYSWTSGGTTLGEQFF. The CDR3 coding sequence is TGTGCCAGCAGTTACTCGTGGACTAGCGGGGGGACTACCTTGGGTGAGCAGTTCTTC.

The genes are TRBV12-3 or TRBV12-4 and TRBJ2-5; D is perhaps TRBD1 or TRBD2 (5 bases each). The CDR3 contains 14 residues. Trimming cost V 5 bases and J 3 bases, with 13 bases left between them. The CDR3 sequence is CASSTPGAEETQYF. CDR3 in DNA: TGTGCCAGCAGTACCCCCGGGGCGGAAGAGACCCAGTACTTC.

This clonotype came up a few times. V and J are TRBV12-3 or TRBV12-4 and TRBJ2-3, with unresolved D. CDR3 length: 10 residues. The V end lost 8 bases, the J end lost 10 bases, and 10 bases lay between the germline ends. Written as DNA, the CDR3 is TGTGCCAGCGCCAGCAGTTCGCAGTATTTT. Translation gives CASASSSQYF.

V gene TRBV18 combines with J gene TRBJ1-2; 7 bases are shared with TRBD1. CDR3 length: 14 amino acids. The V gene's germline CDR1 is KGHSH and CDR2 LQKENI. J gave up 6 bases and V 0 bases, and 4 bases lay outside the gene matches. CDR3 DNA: TGTGCCAGCTCACCACCCGGACAGGTAGATGGCTACACCTTC. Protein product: CASSPPGQVDGYTF.

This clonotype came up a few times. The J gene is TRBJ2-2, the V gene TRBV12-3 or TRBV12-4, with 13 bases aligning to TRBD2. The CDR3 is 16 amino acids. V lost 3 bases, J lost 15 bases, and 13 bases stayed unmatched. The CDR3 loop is CASSFAPGLAGSEVFF. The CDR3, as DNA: TGTGCCAGCAGTTTTGCCCCGGGACTAGCGGGGTCCGAGGTGTTTTTT.

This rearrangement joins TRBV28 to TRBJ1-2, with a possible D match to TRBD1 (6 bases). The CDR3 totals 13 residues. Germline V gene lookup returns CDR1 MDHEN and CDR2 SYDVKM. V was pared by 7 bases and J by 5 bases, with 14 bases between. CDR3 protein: CASNRVTGYGYTF. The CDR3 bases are TGTGCCAGCAACAGGGTAACCGGGTATGGCTACACCTTC.

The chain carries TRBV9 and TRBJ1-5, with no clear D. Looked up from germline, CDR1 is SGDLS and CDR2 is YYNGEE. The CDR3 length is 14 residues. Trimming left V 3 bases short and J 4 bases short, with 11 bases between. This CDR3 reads CASSAPDVNQPQHF. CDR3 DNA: TGTGCCAGCAGCGCCCCGGACGTAAATCAGCCCCAGCATTTT.

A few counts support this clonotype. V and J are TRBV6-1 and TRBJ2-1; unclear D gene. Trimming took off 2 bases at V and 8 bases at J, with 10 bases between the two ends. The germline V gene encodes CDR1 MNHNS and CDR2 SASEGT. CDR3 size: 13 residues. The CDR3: CASSEPRRYEQFF. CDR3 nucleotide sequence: TGTGCCAGCAGTGAACCCAGACGTTATGAGCAGTTCTTC.

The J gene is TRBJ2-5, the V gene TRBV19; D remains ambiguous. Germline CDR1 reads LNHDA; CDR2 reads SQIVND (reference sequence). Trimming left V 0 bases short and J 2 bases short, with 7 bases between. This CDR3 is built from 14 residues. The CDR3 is CASSIDINQETQYF. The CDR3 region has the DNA TGTGCCAGTAGTATAGACATTAATCAAGAGACCCAGTACTTC.

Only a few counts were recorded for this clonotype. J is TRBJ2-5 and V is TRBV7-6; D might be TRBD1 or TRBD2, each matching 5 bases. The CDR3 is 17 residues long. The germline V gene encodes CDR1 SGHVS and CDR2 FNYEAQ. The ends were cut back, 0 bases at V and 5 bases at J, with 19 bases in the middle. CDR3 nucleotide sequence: TGTGCCAGCAGCTTAGCGGCCGGGGCGGGTGGAAGGGAGACCCAGTACTTC. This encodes CASSLAAGAGGRETQYF. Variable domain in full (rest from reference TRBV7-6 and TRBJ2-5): GAGVSQSPRYKVTKRGQDVALRCDPISGHVSLYWYRQALGQGPEFLTYFNYEAQQDKSGLPNDRFSAERPEGSISTLTIQRTEQRDSAMYRCASSLAAGAGGRETQYFGPGTRLLVL.

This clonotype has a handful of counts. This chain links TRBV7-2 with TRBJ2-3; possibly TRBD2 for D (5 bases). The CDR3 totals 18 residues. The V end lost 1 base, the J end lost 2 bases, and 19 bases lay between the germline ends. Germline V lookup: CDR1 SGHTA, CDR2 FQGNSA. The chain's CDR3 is CASSLGPWARGFTDTQYF. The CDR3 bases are TGTGCCAGCAGCTTAGGGCCCTGGGCACGGGGTTTCACAGATACGCAGTATTTT.

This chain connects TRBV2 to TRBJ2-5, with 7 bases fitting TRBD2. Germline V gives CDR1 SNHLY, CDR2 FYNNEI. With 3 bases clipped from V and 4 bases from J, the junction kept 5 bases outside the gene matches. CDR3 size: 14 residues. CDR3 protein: CASSDEGGRETQYF. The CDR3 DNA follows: TGTGCCAGCAGTGATGAGGGAGGGCGAGAGACCCAGTACTTC.

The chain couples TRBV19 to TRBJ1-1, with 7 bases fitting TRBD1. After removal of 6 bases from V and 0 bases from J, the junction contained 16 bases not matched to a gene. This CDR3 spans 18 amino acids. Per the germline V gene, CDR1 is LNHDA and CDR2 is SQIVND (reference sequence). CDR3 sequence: CASSPRRDSLSLNTEAFF. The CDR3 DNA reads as TGTGCCAGTAGCCCTAGGAGGGACAGCCTCTCCCTGAACACTGAAGCTTTCTTT. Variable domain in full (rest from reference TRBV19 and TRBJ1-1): DGGITQSPKYLFRKEGQNVTLSCEQNLNHDAMYWYRQDPGQGLRLIYYSQIVNDFQKGDIAEGYSVSREKKESFPLTVTSAQKNPTAFYLCASSPRRDSLSLNTEAFFGQGTRLTVV.

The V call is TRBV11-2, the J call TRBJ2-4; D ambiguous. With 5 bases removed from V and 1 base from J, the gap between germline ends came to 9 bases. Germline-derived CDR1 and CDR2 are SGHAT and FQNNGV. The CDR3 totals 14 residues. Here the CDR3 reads CASSPPLAKNIQYF. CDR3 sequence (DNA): TGTGCCAGCAGCCCACCCCTGGCCAAAAACATTCAGTACTTC.

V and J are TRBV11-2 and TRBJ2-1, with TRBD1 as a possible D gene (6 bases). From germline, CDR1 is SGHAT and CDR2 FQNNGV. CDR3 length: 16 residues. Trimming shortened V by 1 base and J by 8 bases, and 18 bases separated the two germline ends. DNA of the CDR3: TGTGCCAGCAGCTTAGTTGCAGGGGTTCTCGGGGATGAGCAGTTCTTC. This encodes CASSLVAGVLGDEQFF.